This TCR beta chain was observed in a study of human T cells and chemical hapten exposure. Study background: Throughout a study of around six months, patients underwent weekly scalp administration of diphenylcyclopropenone doses.

Noted time point: patch test 3, about 24 weeks after DPC sensitization. Treatment reported: therapeutic diphenylcyclopropenone sensitization with weekly scalp DPC. Blood collection took place prior to placing each patch test. TCRdb re-analysed the RACE reads in MiXCR, keeping a single row per CDR3 protein. The sample carries over 80,000 distinct CDR3 sequences, 11% recorded once. Whole-study results and caveats: Donors, who had alopecia, may show an immune response that differs from healthy people's.

Of note for this clonotype: The antigen is not known.

Trimming at V came to 5 bases and at J to 5 bases, leaving 11 bases not matched to a gene. Germline loops: CDR1 GTSNPN, CDR2 SVGIG (reference sequence). CDR3 size: 14 residues. The source of this sequence is a young woman with alopecia areata. Some clones in this sample may be carry-over from other donors' samples. Here the sequenced sample was whole blood, taken in connection with sensitization to the hapten diphenylcyclopropenone (DPC). The rearrangement links TRBV30 to TRBJ1-2; 7 bases fit TRBD1. The DNA for the CDR3 is TGTGCCTGGGACCCGGACAGGCCTTCGTATGGCTACACCTTC. Protein sequence: CAWDPDRPSYGYTF.